The rows below give T cell receptor beta chains drawn from one sample of a study of blood T cell repertoires in COVID-19. Method: immunoSEQ multiplex PCR; TCRdb's copy keeps in-frame clones and lacks some. The table shows 150,000 to 200,000 clones, with 70% to 90% occurring only once. The sequencing sample was made of peripheral blood. These receptors all stem from a woman aged 45-65 years with COVID-19, enrolled during active disease. CDR3s include the opening cysteine and the closing phenylalanine or tryptophan. Each record gives: clone size, J gene, D gene, V gene, CDR3 protein, CDR3 DNA. The D gene is left open where the match is weak. Clone size is shown for a subset of rows, as once, few, many or a class of expanded clone.

clone size: -; J gene: TRBJ2-1; D gene: TRBD2; V gene: TRBV2; CDR3 protein: CASSGASGVYNEQFF; CDR3 DNA: TGTGCCAGCAGTGGGGCTAGCGGGGTCTACAATGAGCAGTTCTTC
clone size: -; J gene: TRBJ2-1; D gene: TRBD2; V gene: TRBV7-3; CDR3 protein: CASSLSGGSYNEQFF; CDR3 DNA: TGTGCCAGCAGCCTTAGCGGGGGCTCCTACAATGAGCAGTTCTTC
clone size: many; J gene: TRBJ1-5; D gene: -; V gene: TRBV27; CDR3 protein: CASSSRGQNNQPQHF; CDR3 DNA: TGTGCCAGCAGTTCCCGCGGACAGAACAATCAGCCCCAGCATTTT
clone size: -; J gene: TRBJ1-1; D gene: TRBD1; V gene: TRBV2; CDR3 protein: CASTDVGRGEVGAFF; CDR3 DNA: TGTGCCAGCACCGATGTGGGCAGGGGGGAGGTTGGAGCTTTCTTT
clone size: -; J gene: TRBJ2-7; D gene: TRBD2; V gene: TRBV7-6; CDR3 protein: CASSLGNSGGNEQYF; CDR3 DNA: TGTGCCAGCAGCTTAGGTAATAGCGGGGGTAACGAGCAGTACTTC
clone size: -; J gene: TRBJ1-1; D gene: TRBD1; V gene: TRBV10-3; CDR3 protein: CAIRKPGQMNTEAFF; CDR3 DNA: TGTGCCATCAGGAAACCGGGACAGATGAACACTGAAGCTTTCTTT
clone size: -; J gene: TRBJ2-3; D gene: TRBD2; V gene: TRBV5-1; CDR3 protein: CASSLAGGWADTQYF; CDR3 DNA: TGCGCCAGCAGCTTAGCGGGGGGTTGGGCAGATACGCAGTATTTT
clone size: -; J gene: TRBJ2-7; D gene: -; V gene: TRBV5-1; CDR3 protein: CASRWTDIYEQYF; CDR3 DNA: TGCGCCAGCAGATGGACAGACATCTACGAGCAGTACTTC
clone size: few; J gene: TRBJ2-7; D gene: TRBD1; V gene: TRBV30; CDR3 protein: CAFRDRENYEQYF; CDR3 DNA: TGTGCCTTTAGGGACAGAGAGAATTACGAGCAGTACTTC
clone size: -; J gene: TRBJ1-1; D gene: -; V gene: TRBV5-4; CDR3 protein: CASSSGTGRVSEAFF; CDR3 DNA: TGTGCCAGCAGCTCCGGGACCGGGAGGGTGTCTGAAGCTTTCTTT
clone size: -; J gene: TRBJ2-7; D gene: -; V gene: TRBV2; CDR3 protein: CASSEGGIPYEQYF; CDR3 DNA: TGTGCCAGCAGTGAAGGGGGCATACCCTACGAGCAGTACTTC
clone size: -; J gene: TRBJ1-5; D gene: -; V gene: TRBV30; CDR3 protein: CAWRRQGSNQPQHF; CDR3 DNA: TGTGCCTGGAGACGGCAGGGCAGCAATCAGCCCCAGCATTTT
clone size: -; J gene: TRBJ1-1; D gene: TRBD1; V gene: TRBV28; CDR3 protein: CASSLSPGQGNTEAFF; CDR3 DNA: TGTGCCAGCAGTTTAAGCCCGGGACAGGGGAACACTGAAGCTTTCTTT
clone size: -; J gene: TRBJ1-3; D gene: -; V gene: TRBV27; CDR3 protein: CASKPTYTHSDADNTIYF; CDR3 DNA: TGTGCCAGCAAACCTACCTACACGCACAGTGACGCCGATAACACCATATATTTT